This entry lists 23 T cell receptor beta chains sequenced from one sample in a study of cytomegalovirus exposure and HLA in healthy donors. PCR was performed using 60 Vbeta and 13 Jbeta primers. Measured with immunoSEQ multiplex PCR; TCRdb has only the in-frame clones, and not every one. Of about 180,000 clones in the sample, about 80% are singletons; the top ten hold 1.3%. The specimen sequenced was PBMCs. Source of these receptors: a man younger than 40 in good health and CMV-seronegative.

The chain employs TRBV4-3 and TRBJ1-1, with D perhaps TRBD1 (6 bases). The CDR3 runs 12 residues. CDR1 and CDR2 from the germline V gene are LGHNA and YSLEER. V was clipped by 3 bases and J by 8 bases, with 10 bases between them. CDR3 sequence reads: CASSHPDREAFF. The CDR3 DNA reads TGCGCCAGCAGCCACCCCGACAGGGAAGCTTTCTTT.

The chain is built from TRBV27 and TRBJ1-1, with a weak D call TRBD1 (5 bases). Trimming removed 3 bases from V and 1 base from J, with 9 bases in between. Per germline, CDR1 MNHEY and CDR2 SMNVEV (reference sequence). The CDR3 loop spans 14 amino acids. As DNA, the CDR3 is TGTGCCAGCAGTTTGGGGCGGGGGAACACTGAAGCTTTCTTT. Protein product: CASSLGRGNTEAFF.

This chain links TRBV18 with TRBJ2-7; 7 positions match TRBD1. The germline V gene encodes CDR1 KGHSH and CDR2 LQKENI. This CDR3 is built from 16 residues. V shed 4 bases and J 1 base; nucleotides not matched to a gene: 10. Here the CDR3 DNA reads TGTGCCAGCTCACTCACGCACAGGGACAGTTCCTACGAGCAGTACTTC. Residues: CASSLTHRDSSYEQYF.

CDR3 nucleotide sequence: TGTGCCAGCAGTGACTGTGGGACTAGCGGGAGGGAGGGCCCAGATACGCAGTATTTT. Its protein product is CASSDCGTSGREGPDTQYF. The V and J genes are TRBV6-4 and TRBJ2-3; 16 positions match TRBD2. J gave up 4 bases and V 1 base, and 8 bases lay outside the gene matches. CDR3 length: 19 amino acids. Germline V gene sequence: CDR1 MRHNA, CDR2 SNTAGT.

The rearrangement uses TRBV29-1 and TRBJ1-2, with D maybe TRBD1 (5 bases). Trimming removed 8 bases from V and 0 bases from J, with 10 bases in between. Per the germline V gene, CDR1 is SQVTM and CDR2 is ANQGSEA. The CDR3 runs to 12 residues. The CDR3 loop reads CSSRGANYGYTF. CDR3 DNA sequence: TGCAGCTCCCGGGGGGCTAACTATGGCTACACCTTC.

The chain employs TRBV6-5 and TRBJ2-5, with TRBD1 identical over 9 bases. CDR1 and CDR2 from the germline V gene are MNHEY and SVGAGI. The CDR3 sequence is 13 residues long. V trimming: 4 bases; J trimming: 4 bases; junction bases outside the gene matches: 1. The DNA for the CDR3 is TGTGCCAGCAGTTGGGGACAGGGAGAGACCCAGTACTTC. Its protein is CASSWGQGETQYF.

The gene calls are TRBV4-1 and TRBJ1-2; 8 bases map to TRBD1. The CDR3 consists of 16 residues. Germline-derived CDR1 and CDR2 are MGHRA and YSYEKL. V lost 3 bases to trimming and J lost 7 bases; unmatched junction nucleotides: 13. This CDR3 reads CASSHSVDRGRVGYTF. The CDR3 region has the DNA TGCGCCAGCAGCCACTCCGTTGACAGGGGCCGTGTTGGCTACACCTTC.

This clone appeared a single time. The V gene is TRBV28, the J gene TRBJ2-1; 9 bases map to TRBD1. V lost 4 bases to trimming and J lost 16 bases; unmatched junction nucleotides: 11. The CDR3 extends over 13 amino acids. Germline lookup yields CDR1 MDHEN and CDR2 SYDVKM. The CDR3 DNA reads TGTGCCAGCAGTTCCCCCAACAGGGGGCTTAAATTCTTC. This translates into CASSSPNRGLKFF.

The chain has TRBV30 and TRBJ2-1; 11 bases line up with TRBD2. The CDR3 has 18 residues. V dropped 1 base and J dropped 3; count of bases not matched to a gene: 11. Germline CDR1 GTSNPN, CDR2 SVGIG (reference sequence). In DNA, the CDR3 is TGTGCCTGGAGTGCACGCCCCGGGACTAGCGGAGTCTACAATGAGCAGTTCTTC. Its translation is CAWSARPGTSGVYNEQFF. Supplemented by reference TRBV30 and TRBJ2-1, the full variable domain reads SQTIHQWPATLVQPVGSPLSLECTVEGTSNPNLYWYRQAAGRGLQLLFYSVGIGQISSEVPQNLSASRPQDRQFILSSKKLLLSDSGFYLCAWSARPGTSGVYNEQFFGPGTRLTVL.

This chain uses TRBV14 with TRBJ2-2; no reliable D call. V was pared by 5 bases and J by 5 bases, with 15 bases between. This CDR3 spans 15 amino acids. Germline V gene lookup returns CDR1 SGHDN and CDR2 FVKESK. As DNA, the CDR3 is TGTGCCAGCAGCGGGTCGCTGACACTTACCGGGGAGCTGTTTTTT. This encodes CASSGSLTLTGELFF.

CDR3 region: CASSLKRLYEQYF. CDR3 sequence (DNA): TGTGCCAGCAGTTTAAAGCGGCTTTACGAGCAGTACTTC. The chain combines TRBV28 with TRBJ2-7; D possibly corresponds to TRBD2 (5 bases). Germline CDR1 MDHEN, CDR2 SYDVKM. The CDR3 consists of 13 residues. Trimming shortened V by 2 bases and J by 4 bases, and 9 bases separated the two germline ends. Complete variable domain (other parts from reference TRBV28 and TRBJ2-7): DVKVTQSSRYLVKRTGEKVFLECVQDMDHENMFWYRQDPGLGLRLIYFSYDVKMKEKGDIPEGYSVSREKKERFSLILESASTNQTSMYLCASSLKRLYEQYFGPGTRLTVT.

This chain uses TRBV13 with TRBJ2-1; D is perhaps TRBD1 (5 bases). Trimming cost V 10 bases and J 3 bases, with 16 bases left between them. CDR1 is PRHDT, CDR2 FYEKMQ, per germline (reference sequence). The CDR3 has 14 amino acids. CDR3 sequence (DNA): TGTGCCACCCACCGGGCAGGACACTACAATGAGCAGTTCTTC. Translation: CATHRAGHYNEQFF.

The chain carries TRBV30 and TRBJ1-1, with D perhaps matching TRBD1 (5 bases). The V and J ends lost 2 bases and 8 bases respectively, with 24 bases between them. Germline CDR1 GTSNPN, CDR2 SVGIG (reference sequence). This CDR3 spans 16 amino acids. CDR3 sequence (DNA): TGTGCCTGGAGTCTAGGCCTCGGGGGAGGCTTCGGAGAAGCTTTCTTT. This encodes CAWSLGLGGGFGEAFF.

The chain couples TRBV27 to TRBJ2-7; 8 nucleotides align to TRBD2. Germline V CDR1 and CDR2: MNHEY, SMNVEV (reference sequence). The CDR3 spans 14 residues. Trimming removed 6 bases from V and 1 base from J; junction bases left unmatched: 5. The CDR3 nucleotides are TGTGCCAGCAGGCCGGGACTAGGTTCCTACGAGCAGTACTTC. It encodes CASRPGLGSYEQYF.

The chain links TRBV28 to TRBJ2-2; perhaps TRBD1 as D (5 bases). Germline-derived CDR1 and CDR2 are MDHEN and SYDVKM. Trimming cost V 4 bases and J 5 bases, with 17 bases left between them. The CDR3 is 16 residues long. CDR3 coding DNA: TGTGCCAGCAGTTCCCCAGGGAAGCGCGAGACCGGGGAGCTGTTTTTT. It codes for CASSSPGKRETGELFF.

In its sample, this clone was seen a few times. The rearrangement joins TRBV6-4 to TRBJ2-2, with D uncertain. Germline lookup yields CDR1 MRHNA and CDR2 SNTAGT. This CDR3 comprises 17 residues. V was shortened by 0 bases and J by 5 bases, with 16 bases between the two germline ends. CDR3 residues: CASSDSGSRGETGELFF. The CDR3 DNA is TGTGCCAGCAGTGACTCCGGTTCTCGTGGAGAGACCGGGGAGCTGTTTTTT.

The chain combines TRBV5-4 with TRBJ2-3; 8 bases line up with TRBD2. In germline, CDR1 is SGHNT, CDR2 YYREEE (reference sequence). CDR3 length: 14 amino acids. With V trimmed by 10 bases and J by 6 bases, 13 bases remained unmatched. CDR3 sequence: CAFHKRETTDTQYF. DNA of the CDR3: TGTGCCTTTCATAAGCGGGAGACGACGGATACGCAGTATTTT. The variable domain in full, with the rest retrieved from reference TRBV5-4 and TRBJ2-3, is ETGVTQSPTHLIKTRGQQVTLRCSSQSGHNTVSWYQQALGQGPQFIFQYYREEENGRGNFPPRFSGLQFPNYSSELNVNALELDDSALYLCAFHKRETTDTQYFGPGTRLTVL.

The genes are TRBV13 and TRBJ2-7; 12 bases match TRBD2. The ends lost 6 bases at V and 5 bases at J; junction bases unmatched: 5. Germline-derived CDR1 and CDR2 are PRHDT and FYEKMQ (reference sequence). The CDR3 runs to 14 residues. This CDR3 is CASRPTSGSHEQYF. In DNA form, the CDR3 reads TGTGCCAGCAGACCGACTAGCGGGAGTCACGAGCAGTACTTC.

This clone was counted a few times. The chain uses TRBV2 and TRBJ1-1, with D perhaps TRBD1 (6 bases). V gave up 2 bases and J gave up 12 bases, with 16 bases separating them. The V gene's germline CDR1 is SNHLY and CDR2 FYNNEI. The CDR3 consists of 13 residues. CDR3: CASSEIPGEITFF. The CDR3, as DNA: TGTGCCAGCAGTGAAATTCCAGGGGAAATAACTTTCTTT.

The table lists this clone with a few counts. The chain couples TRBV28 to TRBJ2-7; 7 bases are shared with TRBD2. CDR1 is MDHEN, CDR2 SYDVKM, per germline. The V gene end was trimmed by 4 bases and the J gene end by 6 bases; junction bases not matched to a gene: 9. CDR3 length: 14 amino acids. For the CDR3, the DNA is TGTGCCAGCAGTTCCCCTAGCGGAAGACCCGAGCAGTACTTC. Protein product: CASSSPSGRPEQYF.

The gene calls are TRBV19 and TRBJ1-4, with 10 bases matching TRBD1. Trimming cost V 6 bases and J 3 bases; bases outside gene matches: 4. The V gene's germline CDR1 is LNHDA and CDR2 SQIVND (reference sequence). This CDR3 has 15 residues. CDR3 sequence (DNA): TGTGCCAGTAGCCTAGGGACAGGGGCTAATGAAAAACTGTTTTTT. It is translated as CASSLGTGANEKLFF.

The rearrangement uses TRBV5-4 and TRBJ2-3, with a possible D match to TRBD2 (7 bases). Germline V gives CDR1 SGHNT, CDR2 YYREEE (reference sequence). This CDR3 contains 15 residues. Trimming shortened V by 4 bases and J by 3 bases, and 15 bases separated the two germline ends. CDR3 protein: CASSPRGGDTDTQYF. For the CDR3, the DNA is TGTGCCAGCAGCCCGAGGGGGGGGGATACAGATACGCAGTATTTT.

The rearrangement joins TRBV25-1 to TRBJ2-5; 11 nucleotides match TRBD2. The V segment lost 6 bases and the J segment 7 bases; nucleotides outside the gene matches: 4. The V gene's germline CDR1 is MGHDK and CDR2 SYGVNS. CDR3 length: 13 residues. The DNA for the CDR3 is TGTGCCAGCAGCCTAGCGGGGGGAGGGACCCAGTACTTC. Its translation: CASSLAGGGTQYF.